This T cell receptor beta chain was recorded in a study of shared clonotypes between healthy human individuals (dated by TCRdb to the early 2020s). For the wider study: The cohort comprised a couple of women and a few men aged 18 to 49 years. Per donor, three plates each were used for CD4 naive and CD4 memory, two for CD8 naive, and one for CD8 memory. Libraries were prepared and TCR repertoires were sequenced by different laboratories using diverse techniques, in order to increase sequencing depth and limit assay-specific biases. Leukapheresis yielded between about 0.85 and 10 billion PBMCs per donor. To estimate repertoire size and how much clonotypes are shared between individuals, the study performed deep sequencing of blood TCR repertoires from roughly five healthy adults. The paper as a whole reports these results and caveats: Based on pairwise subsampling, the degree of clonotype sharing among donors was expected to be affected by sequencing depth. Compared with non-shared clonotypes, the clonotypes found in all four sorted-subset donors had higher generation probabilities. Because the study included a small number of donors, the genetic and exposure-history diversity represented was limited. When a few donors were compared, the shared fraction of clonotypes was around 4.6% for naive CD4, more than 3% for naive CD8, 2% to 2.5% for memory CD4, and 0.4% for memory CD8. Naive subsets generally had larger estimated clonotype richness than memory subsets. Sampling was restricted to blood, and TCR repertoires in tissue are likely to differ from TCR repertoires in blood. Rarefaction of sorted-subset datasets indicated incomplete sequencing despite the large sequencing depth.

In regard to this clone: This clone's antigen is unknown. Base qualities were left out, and no much larger clone turns up one base away.

The donors were healthy, HIV-negative adults who had no recently reported acute infections or vaccinations. All donors were Caucasian adults living in Nashville, Tennessee, USA. CD4+ T cells were enriched by magnetic negative selection, after which naive cells were positively selected on CD45RA and the negative fraction was taken as the memory subset. After blood collection by leukapheresis, PBMCs were isolated using Ficoll-Histopaque density gradient centrifugation and then cryopreserved in the vapor phase of liquid nitrogen. Analytical flow cytometry was used to check the purity and quantity of every magnetically sorted T cell population. Genomic DNA was isolated from every sorted fraction and measured by UV absorbance on a Nanodrop 2000c. Using the deep immunoSEQ assay, TCR CDR3 regions were amplified from genomic DNA by multiplex PCR. For each cell subset, the extracted genomic DNA was distributed evenly across all wells of several immunoSEQ 96-well plates, and each plate served as one replicate. For sorted subsets, approximately 210 ng genomic DNA, equal to 25,000 to 35,000 T cell genomes, was loaded into each replicate PCR. Purified libraries were quantified with a Qubit 3.0 fluorometer, sized on a Bioanalyzer 2100, and re-quantified with the KAPA Library Quantification kit. Each immunoSEQ 96-well plate was sequenced on its own single-read 150-cycle Illumina NextSeq 550 flow cell. On the study's bioinformatics: Because the immunoSEQ output held only junctional sequences and lacked quality scores, the filtering could not match the filtering applied to full-length reads. Sequences were annotated with PyIR, a Python wrapper for IgBLAST v1.9, and V/J genes and CDR3 were assigned using IMGT germline references. Reads with weak V/J assignments (E-value above 1e-6), missing CDR3, stop codons, out-of-frame junctions, or ambiguous translated residues were removed. V3J clonotypes were defined as sequences sharing the same inferred V gene, J gene, and CDR3 amino acid sequence. To compute the percentage overlap between repertoires, the number of shared unique clonotypes was divided by the size of the smaller repertoire. Three approaches were used to assess repertoire richness: RTK rarefaction, the Chao1 estimator, and Recon v2.1 estimates of unobserved clonotypes. OLGA was used to compute generation probabilities for all TCRbeta clonotypes that the gDNA method yielded from a handful of donors. The clones in this table, taken by TCRdb from immuneACCESS, are in-frame only. Not every clone is retained; where verified, under half of the shortfall comes from an unresolved V gene, and the cause of the rest is unknown. That table is the source of V, J and clone size, and D and trimming were worked out from the DNA. For this sample the table gives more than 2,000,000 clones, of which just over 90% were detected only once. Together, the top ten hold under 0.15% of the sample.

V drops 2 bases and J drops 2 bases, leaving 8 bases in between. The CDR3 starts with the cysteine, ends with the phenylalanine, and has 14 residues. Solely the CDR3 DNA is kept, with 42 bases framed from the first base. CDR1 SGHTA and CDR2 FQGNSA are derived from the germline V gene. The sequenced sample was naive CD4+ T cells sorted from blood. The sample's cell subset or site label, decoded: CD45RA+ positively selected. This sequence originates from a man between 18 and 29 years old in good health. The rearranged chain carries TRBV7-2 and TRBJ2-3; the D gene identity is not certain. In nucleotides, the sequence is TGTGCCAGCAGCTTAAGGCGGCACACAGATACGCAGTATTTT. It codes for CASSLRRHTDTQYF.